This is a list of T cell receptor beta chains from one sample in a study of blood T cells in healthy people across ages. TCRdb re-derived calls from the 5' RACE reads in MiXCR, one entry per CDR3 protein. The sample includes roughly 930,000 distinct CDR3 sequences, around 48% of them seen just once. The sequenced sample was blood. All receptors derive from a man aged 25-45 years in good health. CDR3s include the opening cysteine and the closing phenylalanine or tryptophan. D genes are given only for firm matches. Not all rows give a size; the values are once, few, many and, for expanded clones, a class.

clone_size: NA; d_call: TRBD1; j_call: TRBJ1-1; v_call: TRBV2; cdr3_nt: TGTGCCAGCAGTCGGACAGGGAACATGAACACTGAAGCTTTCTTT; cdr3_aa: CASSRTGNMNTEAFF
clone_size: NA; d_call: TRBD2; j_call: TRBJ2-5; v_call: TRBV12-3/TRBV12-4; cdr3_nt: TGTGCCAGCAGTTTATACAGGCCAGCGGGGGTAGAGACCCAGTACTTC; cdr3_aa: CASSLYRPAGVETQYF
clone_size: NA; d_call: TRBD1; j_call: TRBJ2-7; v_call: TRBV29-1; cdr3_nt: TGCAGCGTTGTTACAGGGGACTACGAGCAGTACTTC; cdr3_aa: CSVVTGDYEQYF
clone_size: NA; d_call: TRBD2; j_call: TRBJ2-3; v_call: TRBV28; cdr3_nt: TGTGCCAGCAGTTCTGCCGGGACTAGCGGAACAGATACGCAGTATTTT; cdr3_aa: CASSSAGTSGTDTQYF
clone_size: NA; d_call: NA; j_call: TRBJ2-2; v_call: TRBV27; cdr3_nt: TGTACCAGCAGTTTTGGAGATATATCCACCGGGGAGCTGTTTTTT; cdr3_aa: CTSSFGDISTGELFF
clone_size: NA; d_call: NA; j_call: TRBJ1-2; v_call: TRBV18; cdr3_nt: TGTGCCAGCTCACCACTGTCCAGTTCTAGCGGCTACACCTTC; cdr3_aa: CASSPLSSSSGYTF
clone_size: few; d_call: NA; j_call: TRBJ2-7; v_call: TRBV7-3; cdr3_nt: TGTGCCAGCAGCTTACAAACACGGAGCTCCTACGAGCAGTACTTC; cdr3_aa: CASSLQTRSSYEQYF
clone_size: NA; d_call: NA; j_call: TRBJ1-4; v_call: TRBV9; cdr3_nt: TGTGCCAGCAGCCGCTCGGGGACGGGGCTAACAACTAATGAAAAACTGTTTTTT; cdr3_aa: CASSRSGTGLTTNEKLFF
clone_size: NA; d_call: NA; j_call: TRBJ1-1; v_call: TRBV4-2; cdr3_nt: TGTGCCAGCAGCCAAGGGACAGATGCTAACCTTAACACTGAAGCTTTCTTT; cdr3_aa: CASSQGTDANLNTEAFF
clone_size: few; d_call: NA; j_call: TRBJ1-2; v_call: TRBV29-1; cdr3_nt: TGCAGCGTTGCCTTCAGGCTAGCTAACTATGGCTACACCTTC; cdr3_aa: CSVAFRLANYGYTF
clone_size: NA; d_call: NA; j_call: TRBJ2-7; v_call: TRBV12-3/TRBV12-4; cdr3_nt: TGTGCCAGCAGTTTCATGGGGGGCCCAAACTACGAGCAGTACTTC; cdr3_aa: CASSFMGGPNYEQYF
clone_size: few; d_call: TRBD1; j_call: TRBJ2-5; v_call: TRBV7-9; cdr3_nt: TGTGCCAGCAGCTTGTCCCCAAACCGGGACAGGGGAAAAGAGACCCAGTACTTC; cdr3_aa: CASSLSPNRDRGKETQYF
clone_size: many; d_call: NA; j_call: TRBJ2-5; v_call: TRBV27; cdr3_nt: TGTGCCAGCAGTTTGCAGGGTTCTAGGCGAGAGACCCAGTACTTC; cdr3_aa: CASSLQGSRRETQYF
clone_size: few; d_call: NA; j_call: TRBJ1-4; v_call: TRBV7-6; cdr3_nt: TGTGCCAGCAGCCCCGACGGCGAGATGCTGTTTTTT; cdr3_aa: CASSPDGEMLFF
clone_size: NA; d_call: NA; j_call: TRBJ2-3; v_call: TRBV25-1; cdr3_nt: TGTGCCAGCAGTGAAGGGCAGGGGAGGGTCACAGATACGCAGTATTTT; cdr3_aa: CASSEGQGRVTDTQYF
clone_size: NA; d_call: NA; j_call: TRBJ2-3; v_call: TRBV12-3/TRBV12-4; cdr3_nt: TGTGCCAGCAGTTCATTAGCGGTGACAGGAGATACGCAGTATTTT; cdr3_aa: CASSSLAVTGDTQYF
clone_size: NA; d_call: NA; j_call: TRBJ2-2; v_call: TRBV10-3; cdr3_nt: TGTGCCATCAGTGGTGGGGAAGTAGTCGGGGAGCTGTTTTTT; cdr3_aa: CAISGGEVVGELFF
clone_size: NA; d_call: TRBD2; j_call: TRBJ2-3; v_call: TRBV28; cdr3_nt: TGTGCCAGCAGTCCCCGGGTATTGAGCGGGGCGCCAGATACGCAGTATTTT; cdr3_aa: CASSPRVLSGAPDTQYF
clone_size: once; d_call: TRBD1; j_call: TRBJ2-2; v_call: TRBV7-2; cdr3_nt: TGTGCCAGCAGATCCTCTACGGGGACAGGGAGTACCGGGGAGCTGTTTTTT; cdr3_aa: CASRSSTGTGSTGELFF
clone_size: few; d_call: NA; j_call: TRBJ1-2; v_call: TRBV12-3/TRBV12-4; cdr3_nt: TGTGCCAGCAGTTTACGGGCAGGGGTGAACTATGGCTACACCTTC; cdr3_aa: CASSLRAGVNYGYTF
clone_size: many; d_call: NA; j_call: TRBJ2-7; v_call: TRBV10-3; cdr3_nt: TGTGCCATCAGTGAGGCGAACCGGGCGTACGAGCAGTACTTC; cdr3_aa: CAISEANRAYEQYF
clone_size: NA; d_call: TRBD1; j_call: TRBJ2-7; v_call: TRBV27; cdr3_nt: TGTGCCAGCAAGGACAGGGGGACCTACGAGCAGTACTTC; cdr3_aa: CASKDRGTYEQYF
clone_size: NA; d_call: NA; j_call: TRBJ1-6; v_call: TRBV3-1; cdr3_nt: TGTGCCAGCAGCCAACAAGGGAGCTCCTATAATTCACCCCTCCACTTT; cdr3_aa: CASSQQGSSYNSPLHF
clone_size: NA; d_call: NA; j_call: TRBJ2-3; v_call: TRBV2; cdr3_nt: TGTGCCAGCAAATCGACGGCCGGGACAGATACGCAGTATTTT; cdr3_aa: CASKSTAGTDTQYF
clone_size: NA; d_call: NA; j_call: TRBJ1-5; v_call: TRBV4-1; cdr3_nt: TGCGCCAGCAGCGAGCGGGGGATCGGGCCCCAGCATTTT; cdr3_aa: CASSERGIGPQHF
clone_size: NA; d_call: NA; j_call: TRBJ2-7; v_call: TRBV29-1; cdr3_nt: TGCAGCGTTGAAGATGCAGCCTACGAGCAGTACTTC; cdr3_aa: CSVEDAAYEQYF
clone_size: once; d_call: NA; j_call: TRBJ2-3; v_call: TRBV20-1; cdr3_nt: TGCAGCGCCCCGGCCGTCCATAGCACAGATACGCAGTATTTT; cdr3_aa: CSAPAVHSTDTQYF
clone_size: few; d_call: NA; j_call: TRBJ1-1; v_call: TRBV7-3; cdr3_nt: TGTGCCAGCAGCCTTTCAACACAGATGAACACTGAAGCTTTCTTT; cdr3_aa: CASSLSTQMNTEAFF
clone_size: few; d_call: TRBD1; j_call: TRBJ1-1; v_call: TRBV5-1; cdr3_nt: TGCGCCAGCAGCAATATGGGACAGGGCTCCACTGAAGCTTTCTTT; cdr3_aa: CASSNMGQGSTEAFF
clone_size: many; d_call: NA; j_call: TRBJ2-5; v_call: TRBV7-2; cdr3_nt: TGTGCCAGCAGCGTAGTCGGAGGAGAGACCCAGTACTTC; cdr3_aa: CASSVVGGETQYF
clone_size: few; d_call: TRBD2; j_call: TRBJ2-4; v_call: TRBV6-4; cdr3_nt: TGTGCCAGCAGTCCAGAACCAACTAGCGGGGGAGACATTCAGTACTTC; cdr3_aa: CASSPEPTSGGDIQYF
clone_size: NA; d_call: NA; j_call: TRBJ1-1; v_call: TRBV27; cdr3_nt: TGTGCCAGCAGTCAGAGTTTCGGCACTGAAGCTTTCTTT; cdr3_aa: CASSQSFGTEAFF
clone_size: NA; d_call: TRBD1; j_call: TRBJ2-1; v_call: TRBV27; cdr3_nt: TGTGCCAGCAGTTTAGGGACAGCCGAGCAGTTCTTC; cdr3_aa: CASSLGTAEQFF
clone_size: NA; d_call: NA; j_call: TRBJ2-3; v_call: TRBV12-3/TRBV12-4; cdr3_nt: TGTGCCAGCAGTCCTTCGTTACCCCCAGATACGCAGTATTTT; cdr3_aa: CASSPSLPPDTQYF
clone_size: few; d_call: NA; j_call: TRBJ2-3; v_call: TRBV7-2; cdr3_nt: TGTGCCAGCAGCCAGGGCGGTCCTAGCACAGATACGCAGTATTTT; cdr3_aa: CASSQGGPSTDTQYF
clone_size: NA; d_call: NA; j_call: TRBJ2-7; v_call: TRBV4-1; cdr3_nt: TGCGCCAGCAGCACCAGGGATACCTCATACGAGCAGTACTTC; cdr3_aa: CASSTRDTSYEQYF
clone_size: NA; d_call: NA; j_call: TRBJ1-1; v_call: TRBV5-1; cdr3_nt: TGCGCCAGCAGCACTGAACAGTACACTGAAGCTTTCTTT; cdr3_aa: CASSTEQYTEAFF
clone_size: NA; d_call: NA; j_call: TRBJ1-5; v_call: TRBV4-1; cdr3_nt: TGCGCCAGCAGCCAAGAGCCCAGGGGAAGCAATCAGCCCCAGCATTTT; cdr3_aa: CASSQEPRGSNQPQHF
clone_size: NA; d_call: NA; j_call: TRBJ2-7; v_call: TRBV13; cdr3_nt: TGTGCCAGCAGCTTAAACCGGGGGCAAGGTTACGAGCAGTACTTC; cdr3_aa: CASSLNRGQGYEQYF
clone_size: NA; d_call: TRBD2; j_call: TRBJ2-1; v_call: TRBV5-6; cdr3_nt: TGTGCCAGCAGCCGCGGGGAGGGCAACAATGAGCAGTTCTTC; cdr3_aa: CASSRGEGNNEQFF
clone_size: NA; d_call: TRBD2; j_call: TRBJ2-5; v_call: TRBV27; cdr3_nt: TGTGCCAGCAGTCCGTGGGGGGGCCAAGAGACCCAGTACTTC; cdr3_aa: CASSPWGGQETQYF
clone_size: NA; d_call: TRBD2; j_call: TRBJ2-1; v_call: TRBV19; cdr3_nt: TGTGCCAGTAGTATTAGGGTAGCGGGGGATCTCTACAATGAGCAGTTCTTC; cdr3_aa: CASSIRVAGDLYNEQFF
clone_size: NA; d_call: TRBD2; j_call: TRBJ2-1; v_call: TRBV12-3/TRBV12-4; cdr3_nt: TGTGCCAGCAGTTCAAGCGGGGGGGCTTCTCCAAGGTTCTTC; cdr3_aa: CASSSSGGASPRFF
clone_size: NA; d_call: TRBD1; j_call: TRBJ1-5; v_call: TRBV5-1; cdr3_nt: TGCGCCAGCAGCGCAGGGACAGAGGCTCAGCCCCAGCATTTT; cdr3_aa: CASSAGTEAQPQHF
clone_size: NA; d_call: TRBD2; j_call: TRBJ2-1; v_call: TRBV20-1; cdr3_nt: TGCAGTGCTCTACCCGGGACTAGCGTCAGTGAGCAGTTCTTC; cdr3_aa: CSALPGTSVSEQFF
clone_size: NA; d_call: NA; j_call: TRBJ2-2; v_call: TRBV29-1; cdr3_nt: TGCAGCGTTGTTATAGGATCCACCGGGGAGCTGTTTTTT; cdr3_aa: CSVVIGSTGELFF